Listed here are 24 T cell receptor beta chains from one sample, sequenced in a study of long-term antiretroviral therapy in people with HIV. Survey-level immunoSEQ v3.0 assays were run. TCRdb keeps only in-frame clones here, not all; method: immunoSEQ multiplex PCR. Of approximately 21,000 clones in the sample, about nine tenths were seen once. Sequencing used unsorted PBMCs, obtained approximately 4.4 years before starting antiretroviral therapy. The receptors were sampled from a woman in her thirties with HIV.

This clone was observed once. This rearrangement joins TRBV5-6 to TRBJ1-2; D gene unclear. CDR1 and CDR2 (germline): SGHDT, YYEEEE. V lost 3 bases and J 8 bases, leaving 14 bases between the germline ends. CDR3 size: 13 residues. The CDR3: CASSSLGVEGYTF. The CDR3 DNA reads TGTGCCAGCAGCTCCCTCGGGGTGGAGGGCTACACCTTC.

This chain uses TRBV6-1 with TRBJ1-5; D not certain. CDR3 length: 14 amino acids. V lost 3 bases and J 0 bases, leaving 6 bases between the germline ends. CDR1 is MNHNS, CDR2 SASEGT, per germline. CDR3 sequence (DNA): TGTGCCAGCAGTGATATGAATAGCAATCAGCCCCAGCATTTT. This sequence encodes CASSDMNSNQPQHF.

CDR3 amino acids: CASSLEVAGEQYF. DNA of the CDR3: TGTGCCAGCAGCTTAGAAGTAGCGGGAGAGCAGTACTTC. The chain couples TRBV11-2 to TRBJ2-7; 8 bases agree with TRBD2. The CDR3 covers 13 residues. From germline, CDR1 is SGHAT and CDR2 FQNNGV. V lost 0 bases, J lost 7 bases, and 2 bases stayed unmatched.

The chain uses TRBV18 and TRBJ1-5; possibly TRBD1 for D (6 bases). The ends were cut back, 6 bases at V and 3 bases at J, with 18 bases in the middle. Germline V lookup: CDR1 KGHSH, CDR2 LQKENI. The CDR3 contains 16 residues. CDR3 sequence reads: CASSQSEQGYNQPQHF. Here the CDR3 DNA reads TGTGCCAGCTCCCAATCTGAACAGGGCTACAATCAGCCCCAGCATTTT.

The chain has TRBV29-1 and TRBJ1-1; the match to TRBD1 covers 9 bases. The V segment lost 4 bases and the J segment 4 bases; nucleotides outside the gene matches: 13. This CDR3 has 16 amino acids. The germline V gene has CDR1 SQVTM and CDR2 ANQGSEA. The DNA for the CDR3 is TGCAGCGTTGGTAGGGGACAGGGAGGTATAGGCACTGAAGCTTTCTTT. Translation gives CSVGRGQGGIGTEAFF.

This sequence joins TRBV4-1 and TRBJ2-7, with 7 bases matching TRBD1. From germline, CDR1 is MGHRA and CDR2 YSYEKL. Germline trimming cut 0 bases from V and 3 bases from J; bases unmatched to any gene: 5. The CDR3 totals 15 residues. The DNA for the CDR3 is TGCGCCAGCAGCCAAGAGGGCAGGGGGAGCTACGAGCAGTACTTC. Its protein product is CASSQEGRGSYEQYF.

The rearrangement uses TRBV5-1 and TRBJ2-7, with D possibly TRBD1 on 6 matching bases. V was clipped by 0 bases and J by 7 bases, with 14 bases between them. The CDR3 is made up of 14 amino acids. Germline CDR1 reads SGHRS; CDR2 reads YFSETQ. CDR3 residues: CASSLALGAGEQYF. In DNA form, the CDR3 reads TGCGCCAGCAGCTTGGCTTTGGGGGCTGGAGAGCAGTACTTC.

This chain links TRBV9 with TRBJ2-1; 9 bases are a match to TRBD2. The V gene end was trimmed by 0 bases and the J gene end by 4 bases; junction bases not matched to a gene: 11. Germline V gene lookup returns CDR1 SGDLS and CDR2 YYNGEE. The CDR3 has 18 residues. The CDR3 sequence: CASSVGPSGGLPYNEQFF. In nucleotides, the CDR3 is TGTGCCAGCAGCGTAGGACCAAGCGGGGGGTTACCATACAATGAGCAGTTCTTC.

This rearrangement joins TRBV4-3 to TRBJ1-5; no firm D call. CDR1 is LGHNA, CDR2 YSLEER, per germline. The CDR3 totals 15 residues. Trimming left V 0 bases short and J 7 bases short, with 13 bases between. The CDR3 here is CASSQEYGRNQPQHF. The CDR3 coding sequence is TGCGCCAGCAGCCAAGAATACGGGCGGAACCAGCCCCAGCATTTT.

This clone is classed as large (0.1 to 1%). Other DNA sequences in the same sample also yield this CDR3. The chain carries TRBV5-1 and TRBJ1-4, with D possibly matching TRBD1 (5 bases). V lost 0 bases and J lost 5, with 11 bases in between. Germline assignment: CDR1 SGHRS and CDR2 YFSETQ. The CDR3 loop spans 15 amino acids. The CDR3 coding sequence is TGCGCCAGCAGCTTGGCCGGGACGGTGAATGAAAAACTGTTTTTT. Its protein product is CASSLAGTVNEKLFF.

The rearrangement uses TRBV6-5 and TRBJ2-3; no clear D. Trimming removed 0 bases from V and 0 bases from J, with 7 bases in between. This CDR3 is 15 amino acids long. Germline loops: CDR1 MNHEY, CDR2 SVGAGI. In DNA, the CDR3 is TGTGCCAGCAGTTACTCCGGCATTAGCACAGATACGCAGTATTTT. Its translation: CASSYSGISTDTQYF.

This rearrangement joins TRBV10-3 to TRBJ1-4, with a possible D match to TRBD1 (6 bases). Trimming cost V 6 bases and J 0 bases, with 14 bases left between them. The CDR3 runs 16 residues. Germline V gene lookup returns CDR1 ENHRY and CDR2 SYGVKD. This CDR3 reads CAISEGQMTTNEKLFF. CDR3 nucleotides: TGTGCCATCAGCGAAGGACAGATGACAACTAATGAAAAACTGTTTTTT.

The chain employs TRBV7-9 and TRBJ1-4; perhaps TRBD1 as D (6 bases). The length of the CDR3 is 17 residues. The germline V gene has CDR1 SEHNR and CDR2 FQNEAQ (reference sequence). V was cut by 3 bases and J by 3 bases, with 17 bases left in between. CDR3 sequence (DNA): TGTGCCAGCAGCTTCCATATGTGGGGGGCGTCTAATGAAAAACTGTTTTTT. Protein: CASSFHMWGASNEKLFF.

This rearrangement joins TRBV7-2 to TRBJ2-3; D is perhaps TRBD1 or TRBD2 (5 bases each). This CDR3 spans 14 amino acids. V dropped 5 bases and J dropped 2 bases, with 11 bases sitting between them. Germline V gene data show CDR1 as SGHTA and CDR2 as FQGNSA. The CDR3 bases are TGTGCCAGCAGCCCTCTGGGACCCACAGATACGCAGTATTTT. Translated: CASSPLGPTDTQYF. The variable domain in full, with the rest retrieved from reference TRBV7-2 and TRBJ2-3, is GAGVSQSPSNKVTEKGKDVELRCDPISGHTALYWYRQSLGQGLEFLIYFQGNSAPDKSGLPSDRFSAERTGGSVSTLTIQRTQQEDSAVYLCASSPLGPTDTQYFGPGTRLTVL.

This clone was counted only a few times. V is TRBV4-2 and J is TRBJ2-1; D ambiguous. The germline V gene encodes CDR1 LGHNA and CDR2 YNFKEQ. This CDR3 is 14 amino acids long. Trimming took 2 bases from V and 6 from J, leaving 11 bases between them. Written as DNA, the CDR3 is TGTGCCAGCAGCCAATCACGTCAAAGCAATGAGCAGTTCTTC. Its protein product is CASSQSRQSNEQFF.

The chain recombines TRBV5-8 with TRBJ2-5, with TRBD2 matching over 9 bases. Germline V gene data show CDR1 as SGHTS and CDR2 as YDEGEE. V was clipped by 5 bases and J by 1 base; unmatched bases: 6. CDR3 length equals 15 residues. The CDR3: CASRVAGARQETQYF. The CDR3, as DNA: TGTGCCAGCAGGGTAGCGGGGGCCCGCCAAGAGACCCAGTACTTC.

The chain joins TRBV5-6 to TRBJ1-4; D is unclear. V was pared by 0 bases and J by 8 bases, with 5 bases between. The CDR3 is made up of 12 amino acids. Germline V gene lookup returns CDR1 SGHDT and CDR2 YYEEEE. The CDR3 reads CASSLGREKLFF. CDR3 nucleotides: TGTGCCAGCAGCTTGGGGAGAGAAAAACTGTTTTTT.

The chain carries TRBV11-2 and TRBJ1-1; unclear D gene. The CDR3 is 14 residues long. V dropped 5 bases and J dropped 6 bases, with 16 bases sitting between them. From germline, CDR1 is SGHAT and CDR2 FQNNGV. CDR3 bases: TGTGCCAGCAGCGGTAACAGTGGCTGGGCTGAAGCTTTCTTT. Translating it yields CASSGNSGWAEAFF.

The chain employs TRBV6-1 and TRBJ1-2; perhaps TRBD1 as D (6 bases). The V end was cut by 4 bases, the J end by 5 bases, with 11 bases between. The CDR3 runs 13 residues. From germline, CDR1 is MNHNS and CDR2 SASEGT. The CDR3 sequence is CASSGQGIYGYTF. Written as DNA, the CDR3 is TGTGCCAGCAGTGGTCAGGGGATATATGGCTACACCTTC.

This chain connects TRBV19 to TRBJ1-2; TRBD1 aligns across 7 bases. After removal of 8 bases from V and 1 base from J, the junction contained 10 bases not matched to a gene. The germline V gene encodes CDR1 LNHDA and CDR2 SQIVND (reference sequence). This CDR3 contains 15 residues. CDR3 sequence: CASDSGQMINYGYTF. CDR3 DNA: TGTGCCAGTGATTCGGGACAGATGATTAACTATGGCTACACCTTC.

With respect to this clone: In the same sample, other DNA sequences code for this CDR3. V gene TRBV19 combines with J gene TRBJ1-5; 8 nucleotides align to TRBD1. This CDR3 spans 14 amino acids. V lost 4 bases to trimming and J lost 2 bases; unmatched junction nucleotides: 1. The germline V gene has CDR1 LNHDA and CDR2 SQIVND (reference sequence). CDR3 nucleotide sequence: TGTGCCAGTAGTACGACAGGGGGCAATCAGCCCCAGCATTTT. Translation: CASSTTGGNQPQHF.

The CDR3 loop is CASSQEASGLGGYTF. The CDR3, as DNA: TGCGCCAGCAGCCAAGAAGCCTCGGGACTGGGCGGCTACACCTTC. The gene calls are TRBV4-1 and TRBJ1-2; weak D call: TRBD1 (5 bases). This CDR3 contains 15 residues. From germline, CDR1 is MGHRA and CDR2 YSYEKL. Trimming shortened V by 0 bases and J by 8 bases, and 16 bases separated the two germline ends.

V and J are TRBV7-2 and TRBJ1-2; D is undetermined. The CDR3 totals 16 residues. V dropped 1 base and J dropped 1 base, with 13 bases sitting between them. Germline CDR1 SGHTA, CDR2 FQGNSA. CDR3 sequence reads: CASSLGHSANNYGYTF. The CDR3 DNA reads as TGTGCCAGCAGCTTAGGCCACAGCGCCAATAACTATGGCTACACCTTC.

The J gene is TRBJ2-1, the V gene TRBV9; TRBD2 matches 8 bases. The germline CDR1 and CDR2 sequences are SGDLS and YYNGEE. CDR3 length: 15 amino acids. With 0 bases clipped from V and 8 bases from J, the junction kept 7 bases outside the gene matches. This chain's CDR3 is CASSVAGGATYEQFF. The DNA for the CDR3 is TGTGCCAGCAGCGTAGCCGGGGGGGCTACTTATGAGCAGTTCTTC.